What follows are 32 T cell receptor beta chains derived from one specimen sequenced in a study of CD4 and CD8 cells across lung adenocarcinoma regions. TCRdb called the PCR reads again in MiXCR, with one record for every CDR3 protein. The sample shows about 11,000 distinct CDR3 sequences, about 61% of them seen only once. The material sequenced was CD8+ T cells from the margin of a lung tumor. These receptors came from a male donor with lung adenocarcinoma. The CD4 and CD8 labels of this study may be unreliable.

This CDR3 is CACRESGLWAGDTQYF. The CDR3 DNA follows: TGTGCGTGCCGTGAATCCGGGCTGTGGGCCGGGGATACGCAGTACTTC. The J gene is TRBJ2-3, the V gene TRBV6-1; TRBD2 might be the D (5 bases). The end of the DNA aligns better with TRBJ2-7, so the J call may be wrong. CDR3 size: 16 residues. Looked up from germline, CDR1 is MNHNS and CDR2 is SASEGT.

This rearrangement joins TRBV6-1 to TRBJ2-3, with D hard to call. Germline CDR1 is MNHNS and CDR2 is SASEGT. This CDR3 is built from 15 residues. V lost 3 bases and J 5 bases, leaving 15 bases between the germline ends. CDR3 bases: TGTGCCAGCAGTGACCCGGCCCTGGGGTTAGATACGCAGTATTTT. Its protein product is CASSDPALGLDTQYF.

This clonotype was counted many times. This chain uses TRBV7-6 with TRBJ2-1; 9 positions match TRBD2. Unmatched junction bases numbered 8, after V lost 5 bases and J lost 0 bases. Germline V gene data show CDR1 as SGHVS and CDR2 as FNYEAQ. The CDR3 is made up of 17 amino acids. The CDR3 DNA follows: TGTGCCAGCAGCCCGGGACTAGCAGTAAACTCCTACAATGAGCAGTTCTTC. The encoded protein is CASSPGLAVNSYNEQFF.

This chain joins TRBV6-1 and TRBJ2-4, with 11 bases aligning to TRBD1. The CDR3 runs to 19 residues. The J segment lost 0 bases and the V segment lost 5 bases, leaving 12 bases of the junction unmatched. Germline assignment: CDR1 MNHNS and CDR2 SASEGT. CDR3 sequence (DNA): TGTGCCAGCAGTCCCCGGGACAGGGGGGTGGGATTAGCCAAAAACATTCAGTACTTC. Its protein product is CASSPRDRGVGLAKNIQYF.

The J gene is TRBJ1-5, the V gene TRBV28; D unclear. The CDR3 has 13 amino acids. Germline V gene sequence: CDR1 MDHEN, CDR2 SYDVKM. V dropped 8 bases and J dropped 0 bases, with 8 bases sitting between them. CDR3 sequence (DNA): TGTGCCAGCCGGGATTTTAGCAATCAGCCCCAGCATTTT. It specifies CASRDFSNQPQHF.

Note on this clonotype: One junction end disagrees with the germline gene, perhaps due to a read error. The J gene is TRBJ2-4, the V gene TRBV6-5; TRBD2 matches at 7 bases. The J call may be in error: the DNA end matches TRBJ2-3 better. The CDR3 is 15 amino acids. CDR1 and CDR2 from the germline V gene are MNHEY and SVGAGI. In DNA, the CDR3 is TGTGCCCGCAGTTGGGGGGGGAACGCCAAAAACACGCAGTATTTT. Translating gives CARSWGGNAKNTQYF.

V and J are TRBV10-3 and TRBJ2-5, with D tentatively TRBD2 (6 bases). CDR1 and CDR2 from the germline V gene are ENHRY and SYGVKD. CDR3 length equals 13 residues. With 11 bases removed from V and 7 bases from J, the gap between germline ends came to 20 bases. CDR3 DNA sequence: TGTGCCGTCGAAGGACTACCAAGAGGGACCCAGTACTTC. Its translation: CAVEGLPRGTQYF.

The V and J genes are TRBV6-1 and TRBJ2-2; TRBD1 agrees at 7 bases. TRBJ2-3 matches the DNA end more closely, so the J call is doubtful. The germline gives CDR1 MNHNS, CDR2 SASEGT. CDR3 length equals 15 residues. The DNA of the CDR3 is TGTGCCAGCAGTGCTACGGCAACGAACACAGGGGAGCAGTATTTT. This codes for CASSATATNTGEQYF.

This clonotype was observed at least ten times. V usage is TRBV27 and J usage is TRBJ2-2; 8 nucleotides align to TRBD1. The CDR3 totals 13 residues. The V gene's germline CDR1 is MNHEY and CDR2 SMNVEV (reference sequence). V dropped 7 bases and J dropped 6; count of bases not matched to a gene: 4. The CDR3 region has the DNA TGTGCCAGCACCAGGACAGGGTCCGGGGAGCTGTTTTTT. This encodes CASTRTGSGELFF.

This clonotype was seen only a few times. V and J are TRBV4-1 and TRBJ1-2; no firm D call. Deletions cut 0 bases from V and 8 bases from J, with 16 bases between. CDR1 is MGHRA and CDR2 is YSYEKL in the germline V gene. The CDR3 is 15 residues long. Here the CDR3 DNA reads TGCGCCAGCAGCCAAGATGAAGGGTTTGAGGAGGGCTACACCTTC. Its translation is CASSQDEGFEEGYTF.

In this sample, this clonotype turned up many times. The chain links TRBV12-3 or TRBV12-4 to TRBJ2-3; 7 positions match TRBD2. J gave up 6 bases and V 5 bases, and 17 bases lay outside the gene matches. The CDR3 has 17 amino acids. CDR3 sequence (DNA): TGTGCCAGCAGTGCGAACCTTATAGCGGGTTCCAAGGATACGCAGTATTTT. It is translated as CASSANLIAGSKDTQYF.

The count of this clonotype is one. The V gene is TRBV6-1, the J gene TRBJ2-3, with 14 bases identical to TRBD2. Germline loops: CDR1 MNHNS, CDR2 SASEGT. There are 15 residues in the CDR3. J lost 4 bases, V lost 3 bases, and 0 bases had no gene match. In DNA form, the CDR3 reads TGTGCCAGCAGTGAGGGACTAGCGGGAGCAGATACGCAGTATTTT. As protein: CASSEGLAGADTQYF.

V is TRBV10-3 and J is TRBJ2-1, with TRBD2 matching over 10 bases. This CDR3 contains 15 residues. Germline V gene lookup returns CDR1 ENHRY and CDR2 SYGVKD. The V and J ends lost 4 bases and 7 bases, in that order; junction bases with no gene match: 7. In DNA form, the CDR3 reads TGTGCCATCAGTGCTTCGGCTAGCGGGGGTAATGAGCAGTTCTTC. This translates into CAISASASGGNEQFF.

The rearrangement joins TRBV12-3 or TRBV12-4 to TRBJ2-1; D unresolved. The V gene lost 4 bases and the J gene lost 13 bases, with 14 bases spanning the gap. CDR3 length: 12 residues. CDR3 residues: CASSYQGATQFF. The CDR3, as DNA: TGTGCCAGCAGTTATCAAGGTGCTACCCAGTTCTTC.

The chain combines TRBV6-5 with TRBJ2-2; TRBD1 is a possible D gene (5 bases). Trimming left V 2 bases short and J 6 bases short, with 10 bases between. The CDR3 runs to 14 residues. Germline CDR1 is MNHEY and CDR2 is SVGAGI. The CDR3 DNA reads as TGTGCCAGCAGTTACCCCGACAGTTCCGGGGAGCTGTTTTTT. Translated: CASSYPDSSGELFF.

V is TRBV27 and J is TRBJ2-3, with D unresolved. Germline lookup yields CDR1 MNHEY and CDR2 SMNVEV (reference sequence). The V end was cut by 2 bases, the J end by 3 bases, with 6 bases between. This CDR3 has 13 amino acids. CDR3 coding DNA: TGTGCCAGCAGTTTAAACCCTACAGATACGCAGTATTTT. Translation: CASSLNPTDTQYF.

The CDR3 DNA follows: TGTGCCAGCAGGCAGACGCCCGACGGTTATTCACCCCTCCACTTT. Protein product: CASRQTPDGYSPLHF. The gene calls are TRBV6-1 and TRBJ1-6; D not certain. Trimming pared 6 bases from V and 8 bases from J, leaving 17 bases between. This CDR3 is 15 amino acids long. CDR1 is MNHNS and CDR2 is SASEGT in the germline V gene.

CDR3: CASRETGSQKETQYF. CDR3 DNA: TGTGCCAGCAGAGAGACAGGGTCCCAGAAAGAGACCCAGTACTTC. This chain connects TRBV6-1 to TRBJ2-5; TRBD1 matches at 7 bases. The V gene end was trimmed by 6 bases and the J gene end by 3 bases; junction bases not matched to a gene: 10. Germline CDR1 MNHNS, CDR2 SASEGT. This CDR3 is 15 amino acids long.

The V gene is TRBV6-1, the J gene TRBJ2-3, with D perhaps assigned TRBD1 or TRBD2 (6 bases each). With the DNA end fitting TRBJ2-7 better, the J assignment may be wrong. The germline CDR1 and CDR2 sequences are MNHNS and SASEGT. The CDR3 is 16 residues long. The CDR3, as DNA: TGTGCCAGCAGTGACGCGGGGACGGGGGCCAAGGACACGCAGTACTTC. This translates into CASSDAGTGAKDTQYF.

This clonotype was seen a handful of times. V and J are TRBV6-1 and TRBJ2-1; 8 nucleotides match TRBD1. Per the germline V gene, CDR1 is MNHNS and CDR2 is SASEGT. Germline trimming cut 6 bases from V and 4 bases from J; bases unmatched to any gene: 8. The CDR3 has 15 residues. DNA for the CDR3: TGTGCCAGCAGCTTTGGACAGGGCCCATACAATGAGCAGTTCTTC. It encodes CASSFGQGPYNEQFF.

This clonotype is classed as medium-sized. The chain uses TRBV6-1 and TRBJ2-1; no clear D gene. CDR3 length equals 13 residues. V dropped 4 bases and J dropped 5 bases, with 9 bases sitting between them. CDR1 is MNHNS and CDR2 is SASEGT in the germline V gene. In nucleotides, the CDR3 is TGTGCCAGCAGTGTGGCTCGAAACAATGAGCAGTTCTTC. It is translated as CASSVARNNEQFF.

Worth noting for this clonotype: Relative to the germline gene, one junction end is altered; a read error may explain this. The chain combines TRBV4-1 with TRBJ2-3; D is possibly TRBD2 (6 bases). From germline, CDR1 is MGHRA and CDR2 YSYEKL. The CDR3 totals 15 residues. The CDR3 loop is CASSQGRGAKDTQYF. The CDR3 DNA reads TGCGCCAGCAGCCAGGGGCGCGGGGCCAAAGACACTCAGTATTTC.

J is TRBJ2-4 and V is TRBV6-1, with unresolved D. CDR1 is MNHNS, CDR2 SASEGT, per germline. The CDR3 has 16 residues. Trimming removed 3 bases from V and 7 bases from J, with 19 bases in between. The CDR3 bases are TGTGCCAGCAGTGACCTCAGAGACGGCGAGAGGAACATTCAGTACTTC. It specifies CASSDLRDGERNIQYF.

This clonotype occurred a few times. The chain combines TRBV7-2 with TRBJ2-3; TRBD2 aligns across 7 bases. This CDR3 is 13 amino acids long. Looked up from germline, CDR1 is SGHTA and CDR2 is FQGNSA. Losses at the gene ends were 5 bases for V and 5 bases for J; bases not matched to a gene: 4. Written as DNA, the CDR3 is TGTGCCAGCAGCCCTCCGGGGGGAGATACGCAGTATTTT. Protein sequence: CASSPPGGDTQYF.

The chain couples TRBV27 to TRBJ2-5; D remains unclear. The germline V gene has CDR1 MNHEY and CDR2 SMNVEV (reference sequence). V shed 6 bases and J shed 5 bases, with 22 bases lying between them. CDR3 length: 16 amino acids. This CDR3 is CASRSLHRPNGETQYF. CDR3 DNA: TGTGCCAGCAGGTCACTGCACCGGCCCAACGGGGAGACCCAGTACTTC.

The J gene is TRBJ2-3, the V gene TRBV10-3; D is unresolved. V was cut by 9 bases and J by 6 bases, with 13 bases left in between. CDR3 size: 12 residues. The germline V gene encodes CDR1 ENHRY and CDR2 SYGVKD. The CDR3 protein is CAIATNSDTQYF. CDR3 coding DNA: TGTGCCATTGCGACAAACTCGGATACGCAGTATTTT.

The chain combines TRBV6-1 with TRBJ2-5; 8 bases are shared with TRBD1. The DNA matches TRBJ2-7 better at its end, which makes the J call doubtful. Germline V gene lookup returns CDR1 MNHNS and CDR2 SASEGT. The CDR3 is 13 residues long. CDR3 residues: CASSEDRDYEQYF. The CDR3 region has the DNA TGTGCCAGCAGTGAGGACAGGGACTACGAGCAGTACTTC.

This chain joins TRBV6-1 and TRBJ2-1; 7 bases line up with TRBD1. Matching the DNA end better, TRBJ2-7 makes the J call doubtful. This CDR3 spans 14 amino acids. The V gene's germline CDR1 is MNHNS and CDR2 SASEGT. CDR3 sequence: CASRSGDSYYEQYF. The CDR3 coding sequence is TGTGCCAGCAGAAGTGGGGACAGTTACTACGAGCAGTACTTC.

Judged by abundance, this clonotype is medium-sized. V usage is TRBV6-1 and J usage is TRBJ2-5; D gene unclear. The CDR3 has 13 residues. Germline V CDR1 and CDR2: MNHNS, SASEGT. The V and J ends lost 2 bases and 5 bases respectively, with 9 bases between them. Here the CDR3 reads CASSESPPETQYF. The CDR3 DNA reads TGTGCCAGCAGTGAAAGCCCCCCCGAGACCCAGTACTTC.

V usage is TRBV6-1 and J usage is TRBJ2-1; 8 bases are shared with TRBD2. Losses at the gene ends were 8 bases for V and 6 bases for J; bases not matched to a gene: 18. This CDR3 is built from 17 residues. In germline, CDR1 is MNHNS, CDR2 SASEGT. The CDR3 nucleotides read TGTGCCAGCTGGGGCCCCAGCCCCGCGGGGGGCGGCAATGAGCAGTTCTTC. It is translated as CASWGPSPAGGGNEQFF.

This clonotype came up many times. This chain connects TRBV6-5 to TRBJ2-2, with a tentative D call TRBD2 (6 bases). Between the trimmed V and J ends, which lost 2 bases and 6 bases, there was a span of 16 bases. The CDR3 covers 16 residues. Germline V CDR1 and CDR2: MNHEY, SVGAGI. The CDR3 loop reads CASSYVGTQGSGELFF. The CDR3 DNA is TGTGCCAGCAGTTACGTTGGGACTCAAGGGTCCGGGGAGCTGTTTTTT.

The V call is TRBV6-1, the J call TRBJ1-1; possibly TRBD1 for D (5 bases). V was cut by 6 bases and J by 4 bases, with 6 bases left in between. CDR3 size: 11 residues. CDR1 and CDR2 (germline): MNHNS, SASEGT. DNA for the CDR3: TGTGCCAGCAGGGGGGGCACTGAAGCTTTCTTT. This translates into CASRGGTEAFF.